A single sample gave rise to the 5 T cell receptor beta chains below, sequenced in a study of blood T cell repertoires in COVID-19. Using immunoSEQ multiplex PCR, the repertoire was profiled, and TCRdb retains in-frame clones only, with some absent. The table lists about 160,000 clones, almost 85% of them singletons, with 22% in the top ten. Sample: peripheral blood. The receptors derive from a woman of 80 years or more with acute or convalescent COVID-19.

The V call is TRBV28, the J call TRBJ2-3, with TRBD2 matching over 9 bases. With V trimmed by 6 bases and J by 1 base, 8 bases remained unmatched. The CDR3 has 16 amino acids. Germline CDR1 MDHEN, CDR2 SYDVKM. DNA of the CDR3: TGTGCCAGCAGAATGGGTAGCGGGAGTGGCACAGATACGCAGTATTTT. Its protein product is CASRMGSGSGTDTQYF.

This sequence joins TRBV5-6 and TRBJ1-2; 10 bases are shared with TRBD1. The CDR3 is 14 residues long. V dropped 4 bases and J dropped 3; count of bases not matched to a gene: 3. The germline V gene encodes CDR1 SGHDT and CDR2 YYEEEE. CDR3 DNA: TGTGCCAGCAGCAGACAGGGGGCCTACTATGGCTACACCTTC. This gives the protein CASSRQGAYYGYTF.

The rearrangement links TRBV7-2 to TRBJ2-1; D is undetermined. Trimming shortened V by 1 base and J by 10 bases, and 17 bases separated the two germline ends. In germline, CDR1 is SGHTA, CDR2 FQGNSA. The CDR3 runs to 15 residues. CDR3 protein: CASSLESGGVREQFF. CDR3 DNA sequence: TGTGCCAGCAGCTTAGAGTCTGGCGGAGTGAGGGAGCAGTTCTTC.

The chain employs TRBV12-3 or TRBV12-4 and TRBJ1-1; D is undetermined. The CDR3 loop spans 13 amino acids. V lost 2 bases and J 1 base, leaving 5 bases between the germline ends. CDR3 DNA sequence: TGTGCCAGCAGTTTAAGGAGGAACACTGAAGCTTTCTTT. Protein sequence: CASSLRRNTEAFF.

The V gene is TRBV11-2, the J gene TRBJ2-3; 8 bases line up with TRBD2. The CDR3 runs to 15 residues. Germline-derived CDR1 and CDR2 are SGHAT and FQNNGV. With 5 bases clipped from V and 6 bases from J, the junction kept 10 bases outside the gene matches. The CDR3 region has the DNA TGTGCCAGCAGCCGCGGGTCTAGCGGGCGGGATACGCAGTATTTT. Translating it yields CASSRGSSGRDTQYF.